A single sample is the source of the 30 T cell receptor beta chains below, sequenced in a study of T cell changes during pregnancy in multiple sclerosis. Some clones are missing from TCRdb's copy, which holds only in-frame ones; the method was immunoSEQ multiplex PCR. Of approximately 65,000 clones in the sample, around 90% were seen once. The specimen was CD4+ T cells from peripheral blood mononuclear cells, collected in the first trimester of pregnancy. The receptor source for this set is a female donor with multiple sclerosis, enrolled in a pregnancy study.

For the CDR3, the DNA is TGTGCCAGCAGTTACTTTAGCACCGGCTCCACTGAAGCTTTCTTT. It encodes CASSYFSTGSTEAFF. The chain couples TRBV6-5 to TRBJ1-1; D is undetermined. Germline lookup yields CDR1 MNHEY and CDR2 SVGAGI. The ends were cut back, 1 base at V and 4 bases at J, with 13 bases in the middle. CDR3 length: 15 amino acids.

The chain employs TRBV10-3 and TRBJ2-5, with 8 bases fitting TRBD1. Germline V gives CDR1 ENHRY, CDR2 SYGVKD. J lost 5 bases, V lost 7 bases, and 9 bases had no gene match. The CDR3 is 14 amino acids. Here the CDR3 reads CAINGAGGRETQYF. In nucleotides, the CDR3 is TGTGCCATCAATGGGGCAGGGGGCCGGGAGACCCAGTACTTC.

The genes are TRBV19 and TRBJ1-5, with TRBD1 identical over 8 bases. The CDR3 totals 14 residues. CDR1 is LNHDA, CDR2 SQIVND, per germline (reference sequence). Trimming took 1 base from V and 6 from J; bases not matched to a gene: 2. DNA of the CDR3: TGTGCCAGTAGTATAGGACAGGGGACTCAGCCCCAGCATTTT. Translated, it gives CASSIGQGTQPQHF.

V gene TRBV7-2 combines with J gene TRBJ1-2, with D uncertain. The CDR3 covers 14 residues. With 5 bases removed from V and 1 base from J, the gap between germline ends came to 11 bases. Germline V CDR1 and CDR2: SGHTA, FQGNSA. The chain's CDR3 is CASSPPGNNYGYTF. The CDR3 coding sequence is TGTGCCAGCAGCCCTCCAGGAAATAACTATGGCTACACCTTC.

This clone occurred a few times. The chain uses TRBV7-3 and TRBJ1-2; no clear D gene. This CDR3 region has 14 residues. V lost 6 bases and J 0 bases, leaving 11 bases between the germline ends. From germline, CDR1 is SGHTA and CDR2 FQGTGA. CDR3 amino acids: CASRGRRPNYGYTF. The CDR3, as DNA: TGTGCCAGCAGGGGAAGGAGGCCTAACTATGGCTACACCTTC.

This clone was observed a handful of times. This chain joins TRBV7-9 and TRBJ1-4; 11 bases match TRBD1. Germline V CDR1 and CDR2: SEHNR, FQNEAQ (reference sequence). There are 15 residues in the CDR3. Trimming took 5 bases from V and 8 from J; bases not matched to a gene: 7. The CDR3 spells CASSTGDRGEEKLFF. Here the CDR3 DNA reads TGTGCCAGCAGCACAGGGGACAGGGGGGAAGAAAAACTGTTTTTT.

The CDR3 here is CASSDQADYGYTF. The CDR3 DNA reads as TGTGCCAGCAGTGACCAAGCCGATTATGGCTACACCTTC. This chain joins TRBV2 and TRBJ1-2; no definite D call. Germline V lookup: CDR1 SNHLY, CDR2 FYNNEI. CDR3 length equals 13 residues. V was cut by 3 bases and J by 5 bases, with 10 bases left in between.

The chain joins TRBV1 to TRBJ1-1; whether TRBD1, the table's D call, matches the DNA was not checked. TRBV1 is classified as a pseudogene. The CDR3 consists of 15 residues. CDR3 nucleotides: TGCACCAGCAGCCAGACCGGGACAGGGCCCCCTGAAGCTTTCTTT. This encodes CTSSQTGTGPPEAFF.

This chain links TRBV7-3 with TRBJ1-2; the D gene is possibly TRBD1 (5 bases). Trimming stripped 5 bases from V and 8 bases from J, with 15 bases between. Germline-derived CDR1 and CDR2 are SGHTA and FQGTGA. This CDR3 region has 13 residues. CDR3 DNA sequence: TGTGCCAGCAGCCCGGACGGCCAGGGAGGCTACACCTTC. As protein: CASSPDGQGGYTF.

CDR3 in amino acids: CASSIVQGAGETQYF. CDR3 DNA sequence: TGTGCCAGTAGTATAGTACAGGGGGCCGGGGAGACCCAGTACTTC. This rearrangement joins TRBV19 to TRBJ2-5; the match to TRBD1 covers 9 bases. Germline CDR1 is LNHDA and CDR2 is SQIVND (reference sequence). V gave up 1 base and J gave up 5 bases; unmatched junction bases: 5. This CDR3 is built from 15 residues.

This clone was observed a few times. The rearrangement uses TRBV11-2 and TRBJ2-7, with 7 positions matching TRBD1. The CDR3 is 16 residues long. V was pared by 5 bases and J by 6 bases, with 16 bases of the junction left unmatched. Germline lookup yields CDR1 SGHAT and CDR2 FQNNGV. The CDR3 protein is CASSPMVDRVPLEQYF. The CDR3, as DNA: TGTGCCAGCAGCCCCATGGTTGACAGGGTGCCCCTCGAGCAGTACTTC.

The chain carries TRBV6-5 and TRBJ2-5; a weak D match, TRBD2 (6 bases). This CDR3 is 15 amino acids long. Germline assignment: CDR1 MNHEY and CDR2 SVGAGI. V lost 2 bases to trimming and J lost 2 bases, with 12 bases between them. CDR3 in DNA: TGTGCCAGCAGTTACCGACCGGGACTTCAAGAGACCCAGTACTTC. It yields the protein CASSYRPGLQETQYF.

The V and J genes are TRBV7-3 and TRBJ2-1; 9 bases line up with TRBD2. J was trimmed by 4 bases and V by 1 base; bases with no gene match: 2. Germline CDR1 reads SGHTA; CDR2 reads FQGTGA. This CDR3 has 15 amino acids. CDR3 sequence (DNA): TGTGCCAGCAGCTTAATGCGGGGGGGGTACAATGAGCAGTTCTTC. Amino acid sequence: CASSLMRGGYNEQFF.

Only one count was recorded for this clone. The chain combines TRBV6-5 with TRBJ1-2; 9 nucleotides align to TRBD1. The CDR3 totals 13 residues. From germline, CDR1 is MNHEY and CDR2 SVGAGI. V shed 5 bases, J shed 6 bases, and the junction held 4 bases outside the gene matches. CDR3 in DNA: TGTGCCAGCAGTGCGGACAGGGGAAATGGCTACACCTTC. Encoded protein: CASSADRGNGYTF.

This clone occurred once. V is TRBV7-2 and J is TRBJ1-1; D might be TRBD1 (6 bases). The CDR3 spans 14 residues. V was trimmed by 5 bases and J by 1 base, leaving 11 bases between them. Germline loops: CDR1 SGHTA, CDR2 FQGNSA. The chain's CDR3 is CASSPGQANTEAFF. CDR3 bases: TGTGCCAGCAGCCCGGGACAAGCGAACACTGAAGCTTTCTTT.

To note about this clone: Its ends do not fully match the called genes, so a read error is possible. V usage is TRBV7-9 and J usage is TRBJ2-7; 10 bases line up with TRBD1. The CDR3 extends over 14 amino acids. Germline loops: CDR1 SEHNR, CDR2 FQNEAQ (reference sequence). CDR3 sequence (DNA): TGTGCCAGCAGCGCGACAGGGGGCTCCCACGAGCAGTACTTC. This codes for CASSATGGSHEQYF.

The rearrangement links TRBV7-2 to TRBJ2-5; D is possibly TRBD1 (5 bases). Germline V CDR1 and CDR2: SGHTA, FQGNSA. V gave up 3 bases and J gave up 5 bases, with 7 bases separating them. The CDR3 has 12 amino acids. The chain's CDR3 is CASSLGRETQYF. DNA of the CDR3: TGTGCCAGCAGCTTGGGGCGGGAGACCCAGTACTTC.

The chain combines TRBV9 with TRBJ1-1; 9 bases fit TRBD1. Germline V gives CDR1 SGDLS, CDR2 YYNGEE. This CDR3 region has 14 residues. Trimming took 3 bases from V and 4 from J; bases not matched to a gene: 4. CDR3 bases: TGTGCCAGCAGCGCGCAGACAGGGGGCACTGAAGCTTTCTTT. Translation gives CASSAQTGGTEAFF.

The chain uses TRBV11-3 and TRBJ2-4; D perhaps matches TRBD2 (5 bases). The CDR3 spans 19 residues. Germline CDR1 is SGHNT and CDR2 is YENEEA. Deletions cut 0 bases from V and 2 bases from J, with 20 bases between. CDR3 nucleotides: TGTGCCAGCAGCTTAGATCGGGGTTTCGAAGTAGATTCCAAAAACATTCAGTACTTC. It specifies CASSLDRGFEVDSKNIQYF.

The chain carries TRBV20-1 and TRBJ2-1; maybe TRBD2 (6 bases). There are 11 residues in the CDR3. V was clipped by 6 bases and J by 8 bases, with 11 bases between them. Germline V gene sequence: CDR1 DFQATT, CDR2 SNEGSKA (reference sequence). The CDR3 DNA follows: TGCAGTGCGGACTATGCCGATGAGCAGTTCTTC. Translating it yields CSADYADEQFF.

The chain combines TRBV30 with TRBJ1-1; D is unclear. CDR3 length: 13 amino acids. CDR1 and CDR2 (germline): GTSNPN, SVGIG (reference sequence). V lost 3 bases to trimming and J lost 1 base, with 9 bases between them. The CDR3 coding sequence is TGTGCCTGGAGCTTCAGGAAGAACACTGAAGCTTTCTTT. It codes for CAWSFRKNTEAFF.

The J gene is TRBJ2-4, the V gene TRBV4-2; D perhaps matches TRBD2 (5 bases). The V gene lost 2 bases and the J gene lost 6 bases, with 11 bases spanning the gap. Germline V CDR1 and CDR2: LGHNA, YNFKEQ. This CDR3 region has 14 residues. The CDR3 nucleotides read TGTGCCAGCAGCCAACCGGGATTTATAAACATTCAGTACTTC. Translated: CASSQPGFINIQYF.

The chain carries TRBV19 and TRBJ2-7, with 7 bases fitting TRBD2. The J segment lost 0 bases and the V segment lost 3 bases, leaving 8 bases of the junction unmatched. The CDR3 covers 16 residues. In germline, CDR1 is LNHDA, CDR2 SQIVND (reference sequence). CDR3 DNA: TGTGCCAGTAGTATTCCGGGGGGAAAAAGCTCCTACGAGCAGTACTTC. As protein: CASSIPGGKSSYEQYF.

The V and J genes are TRBV12-5 and TRBJ2-7; D perhaps matches TRBD1 (5 bases). CDR3 length: 15 residues. V was pared by 2 bases and J by 3 bases, with 14 bases between. Germline values: CDR1 LGHNT, CDR2 FRNRAP. The CDR3 sequence: CASGLPRQKGYEQYF. The CDR3 DNA follows: TGTGCTAGTGGTTTGCCCCGACAGAAAGGCTACGAGCAGTACTTC.

The rearrangement joins TRBV9 to TRBJ1-2, with a possible D match to TRBD1 (6 bases). The CDR3 is 13 amino acids. Per the germline V gene, CDR1 is SGDLS and CDR2 is YYNGEE. Trimming removed 2 bases from V and 7 bases from J, with 12 bases in between. CDR3 sequence: CASSVGGAGGYTF. CDR3 DNA sequence: TGTGCCAGCAGCGTGGGGGGGGCGGGTGGCTACACCTTC.

This chain uses TRBV30 with TRBJ1-2, with D unresolved. CDR1 and CDR2 (germline): GTSNPN, SVGIG (reference sequence). The CDR3 sequence is 12 residues long. The V gene lost 1 base and the J gene lost 3 bases, with 6 bases spanning the gap. CDR3 bases: TGTGCCTGGAGTGACAACGACTATGGCTACACCTTC. Amino acids: CAWSDNDYGYTF.

The rearrangement links TRBV12-1 to TRBJ2-7; the table's D gene call, TRBD2, was not cross checked with the DNA. TRBV12-1 is a pseudogene. The CDR3 loop spans 15 amino acids. The DNA for the CDR3 is TGTGCCAGCAGCTTTGCCCTAGCGGGGAGGCACGAGCAGTACTTC. This translates into CASSFALAGRHEQYF.

The chain is built from TRBV2 and TRBJ2-3, with TRBD2 matching over 10 bases. This CDR3 region has 16 residues. V lost 5 bases, J lost 3 bases, and 8 bases stayed unmatched. Germline V gives CDR1 SNHLY, CDR2 FYNNEI. CDR3 region: CASSPLAGVVTDTQYF. The CDR3 DNA sequence: TGTGCCAGCAGTCCTCTAGCGGGGGTGGTTACAGATACGCAGTATTTT.

The chain combines TRBV19 with TRBJ1-4; D might be TRBD1 (5 bases). The V and J ends lost 5 bases and 4 bases respectively, with 11 bases between them. Germline V lookup: CDR1 LNHDA, CDR2 SQIVND (reference sequence). The CDR3 extends over 14 amino acids. The CDR3 DNA sequence: TGTGCCAGTAGTCAAAGACAGTTTAATGAAAAACTGTTTTTT. It translates to CASSQRQFNEKLFF.

The chain uses TRBV4-3 and TRBJ2-1; D is perhaps TRBD1 (5 bases). V was shortened by 0 bases and J by 0 bases, with 18 bases between the two germline ends. CDR3 size: 19 residues. Germline V gives CDR1 LGHNA, CDR2 YSLEER. CDR3 DNA sequence: TGCGCCAGCAGCCAAGAGGGCCCGACAGACTTCTTCTCCTACAATGAGCAGTTCTTC. Translated, it gives CASSQEGPTDFFSYNEQFF.